The rows below give T cell receptor beta chains drawn from one sample of a study of shared clonotypes between healthy human individuals. Repertoires were generated with immunoSEQ multiplex PCR, while TCRdb's copy carries only in-frame clones and drops some. The sample lists just over 2,000,000 clones, approximately 94% seen once, with roughly 1% in the top ten. Sequencing input: naive CD8+ T cells sorted from blood. The receptors shown here come from a man aged 18 to 35 in good health. Both conserved end residues are part of each CDR3. D genes are given only for firm matches. Clone size is given for some rows only: seen once, a few or many times, or a class if the clone is expanded.

>TRBD2|TRBV4-3|TRBJ2-1|NA
TGCGCCAGCAGCCAAGATGGCCGGACTAGCGGATATTTTGGGATCGAGCAGTTCTTC
CASSQDGRTSGYFGIEQFF
>TRBD2|TRBV5-4|TRBJ2-3|NA
TGTGCCAGCAGCTTTGGCGGGGGGGCCACAGATACGCAGTATTTT
CASSFGGGATDTQYF
>TRBD2|TRBV7-8|TRBJ2-1|once
TGTGCCAGCAGCCCCGGACTAGCGGGGGGATTCTACAATGAGCAGTTCTTC
CASSPGLAGGFYNEQFF
>NA|TRBV28|TRBJ2-3|NA
TGTGCCAGCAGTTTAATCCTGCAGGGAGTTGACACAGATACGCAGTATTTT
CASSLILQGVDTDTQYF
>TRBD1|TRBV28|TRBJ2-2|NA
TGTGCCAGCAGCTTCGGGACAGGAGTTTACACCGGGGAGCTGTTTTTT
CASSFGTGVYTGELFF
>NA|TRBV21-1|TRBJ1-5|once
TGTGCCAGCAGCAAGAGACCGGGACAGGTTAGCAATCAGCCCCAGCATTTT
CASSKRPGQVSNQPQHF
>TRBD1|TRBV28|TRBJ2-7|NA
TGTGCCAGCAGTCCGACAGGGTCGGGCTCCTACGAGCAGTACTTC
CASSPTGSGSYEQYF
>NA|TRBV5-1|TRBJ2-5|NA
TGCGCCAGCAGCTTGGTGGAGGGCCAAGAGACCCAGTACTTC
CASSLVEGQETQYF
>TRBD2|TRBV6-1|TRBJ2-5|NA
TGTGCCAGCAGTGATATCCCCACTAGCGGGTGGGAGACCCAGTACTTC
CASSDIPTSGWETQYF
>NA|TRBV27|TRBJ2-7|NA
TGTGCCAGCAGTTTAGCGGGGTCTTCCTACGAGCAGTACTTC
CASSLAGSSYEQYF
>TRBD1|TRBV5-1|TRBJ2-7|NA
TGCGCCAGCAGCGAAACCCCGGGACAGGGATACGAGCAGTACTTC
CASSETPGQGYEQYF
>NA|TRBV19|TRBJ1-1|NA
TGTGCCAGTAAGTCTCGACAGAGCCTCATGAACACTGAAGCTTTCTTT
CASKSRQSLMNTEAFF
>NA|TRBV5-1|TRBJ2-3|NA
TGCGCCAGCAGTCCGGGACCCGGGGACAGCACAGATACGCAGTATTTT
CASSPGPGDSTDTQYF
>NA|TRBV15|TRBJ2-7|NA
TGTGCCACCAGCTCTTCGCGGACGGGGAGCTACGAGCAGTACTTC
CATSSSRTGSYEQYF
>TRBD1|TRBV5-1|TRBJ2-5|NA
TGCGCCAGCAGCTATATAAGGGGACAGTGGGAGACCCAGTACTTC
CASSYIRGQWETQYF
>NA|TRBV4-1|TRBJ1-2|NA
TGCGCCAGCAGCCAAGAAGTAGGAATCTATGGCTACACCTTC
CASSQEVGIYGYTF
>NA|TRBV7-9|TRBJ2-7|NA
TGTGCCAGCGCCGGAAAGGCCCCCTACGAGCAGTACTTC
CASAGKAPYEQYF
>NA|TRBV25-1|TRBJ2-5|NA
TGTGCCAGCAGTCTTCCTGAGGGAGAGACCCAGTACTTC
CASSLPEGETQYF
>TRBD2|TRBV7-8|TRBJ2-7|NA
TGTGCCAGCAGCTTACCCAAAGGACTAGCGGGAGCTTCTTCTGCCTACGAGCAGTACTTC
CASSLPKGLAGASSAYEQYF
>NA|TRBV27|TRBJ1-5|NA
TGTGCCAGCAGACAACGTGGGGCTAATCAGCCCCAGCATTTT
CASRQRGANQPQHF
>NA|TRBV7-9|TRBJ2-7|NA
TGTGCCAGCAGCGGAGATCCCGTCTCCTACGAGCAGTACTTC
CASSGDPVSYEQYF
>NA|TRBV5-1|TRBJ2-2|once
TGCGCCAGCAGCTGGGTTAGCACCGGGGAGCTGTTTTTT
CASSWVSTGELFF
>NA|TRBV27|TRBJ1-1|NA
TGTGCCAGCAGTTCTTTTCCATGGGACTTGAACACTGAAGCTTTCTTT
CASSSFPWDLNTEAFF
>TRBD2|TRBV28|TRBJ2-1|NA
TGTGCCAGCAGTGAACTGGGAGGGGTCAATGAGCAGTTCTTC
CASSELGGVNEQFF
>NA|TRBV10-3|TRBJ2-7|NA
TGTGCCATCAGTGATGAGGGCAGGGGGGGACAAGGCGGCTACGAGCAGTACTTC
CAISDEGRGGQGGYEQYF
>TRBD2|TRBV4-3|TRBJ2-1|NA
TGCGCCAGCAGCCAAGATCCGCCAGCGGGGGAGTACAATGAGCAGTTCTTC
CASSQDPPAGEYNEQFF
>NA|TRBV30|TRBJ2-2|NA
TGTGCCTGGAGTGTAACCGGGTTATCGGGGGAGCTGTTTTTT
CAWSVTGLSGELFF
>TRBD1|TRBV11-2|TRBJ2-7|NA
TGTGCCAGCAGCTCCAGGGACAGGGTATCGGACGAGCAGTACTTC
CASSSRDRVSDEQYF
>NA|TRBV5-1|TRBJ1-1|NA
TGCGCCAGCAGCGATCGACAGAACACTGAAGCTTTCTTT
CASSDRQNTEAFF
>NA|TRBV2|TRBJ2-7|NA
TGTGCCAGCAGGATGGGACGGCTGTCCTACGAGCAGTACTTC
CASRMGRLSYEQYF
>TRBD2|TRBV9|TRBJ2-7|NA
TGTGCCAGCAGCGATTCGACTAGCGGGAGCCCCTACGAGCAGTACTTC
CASSDSTSGSPYEQYF
>NA|TRBV4-1|TRBJ1-6|NA
TGCGCCAGCAGCCGGGGTGGGTTCCTCCACTTT
CASSRGGFLHF
>TRBD1|TRBV6-5|TRBJ2-1|once
TGTGCCAGCAGCTACACGGACAGGCGGGTTAACAATGAGCAGTTCTTC
CASSYTDRRVNNEQFF
>NA|TRBV7-9|TRBJ2-2|NA
TGTGCCAGCAGCTTACCCGGGCCCGCAACTCCGGAGCTGTTTTTT
CASSLPGPATPELFF
>NA|TRBV14|TRBJ2-7|once
TGTGCCAGCAGCCAGTACGGGGGATCCTACGTCGAGCAGTACTTC
CASSQYGGSYVEQYF
>TRBD2|TRBV9|TRBJ2-1|NA
TGTGCCAGCGGGGGGGTCCCCTACAATGAGCAGTTCTTC
CASGGVPYNEQFF
>NA|TRBV28|TRBJ1-3|NA
TGTGCCAGCAGTTTTCTTACAGACTCTGGAAACACCATATATTTT
CASSFLTDSGNTIYF
>NA|TRBV11-3|TRBJ2-7|NA
TGTGCCAGCAGCAACTCTCAGGGGCTCGAGCAGTACTTC
CASSNSQGLEQYF
>NA|TRBV9|TRBJ2-1|NA
TGTGCCAGCAGCGTTAGCGGACTCTACAATGAGCAGTTCTTC
CASSVSGLYNEQFF
>NA|TRBV6-1|TRBJ1-5|few
TGTGCCAGCAGTGCTCCAGGGTCGAGCAATCAGCCCCAGCATTTT
CASSAPGSSNQPQHF
>NA|TRBV27|TRBJ2-7|NA
TGTGCCAGCAGTTCGACAGGCCACGAGCAGTACTTC
CASSSTGHEQYF
>NA|TRBV29-1|TRBJ2-2|NA
TGCAGCGTTCCCGGCGCCAGGGCCGGGGAGCTGTTTTTT
CSVPGARAGELFF
>NA|TRBV27|TRBJ2-3|NA
TGTGCCAGCAGTTTTTTGAGGGGGGGACCGCATGGAGATACGCAGTATTTT
CASSFLRGGPHGDTQYF
>NA|TRBV4-1|TRBJ2-5|NA
TGCGCCAGCAGCCAAGCACGCGGGATGGAGACCCAGTACTTC
CASSQARGMETQYF
>TRBD1|TRBV27|TRBJ2-7|NA
TGTGCCAGCAGTTTGACAGGGGGCTCCCTATACGAGCAGTACTTC
CASSLTGGSLYEQYF
>NA|TRBV7-6|TRBJ2-2|NA
TGTGCCAGCAGCTTAGGTAGCACCGGGGAGCTGTTTTTT
CASSLGSTGELFF
>NA|TRBV27|TRBJ2-3|NA
TGTGCCAGCAGTTTAGCTAGCACAGATACGCAGTATTTT
CASSLASTDTQYF
>TRBD2|TRBV13|TRBJ2-7|NA
TGTGCCAGCAGTTCTCCGCGGACTAGCGGACCGTACGAGCAGTACTTC
CASSSPRTSGPYEQYF
>NA|TRBV6-5|TRBJ2-1|NA
TGTGCCAGCAGTTACTCGATAGGGGAGAGGGTTAATGAGCAGTTCTTC
CASSYSIGERVNEQFF
>NA|TRBV27|TRBJ1-1|NA
TGTGCCAGCAGTTTAACAGGATGGGGGAACACTGAAGCTTTCTTT
CASSLTGWGNTEAFF
>TRBD1|TRBV5-1|TRBJ2-5|NA
TGCGCCAGCAGCCGGGACAGGGGGAGTGAGACCCAGTACTTC
CASSRDRGSETQYF
>TRBD2|TRBV29-1|TRBJ2-1|NA
TGCAGCGTGAGCGGGGGGGCATGGAATGAGCAGTTCTTC
CSVSGGAWNEQFF
>NA|TRBV7-9|TRBJ2-5|NA
TGTGCCAGCAGCTTAAGCCCGACCCAGTACTTC
CASSLSPTQYF
>TRBD1|TRBV7-6|TRBJ2-5|NA
TGTGCCAGCGTTAACACCGGGACAGAGAGAGAGACCCAGTACTTC
CASVNTGTERETQYF
>NA|TRBV6-5|TRBJ1-2|NA
TGTGCCAGCAGTTTCTATACGGACGGGGCTTGGTATGGCTACACCTTC
CASSFYTDGAWYGYTF